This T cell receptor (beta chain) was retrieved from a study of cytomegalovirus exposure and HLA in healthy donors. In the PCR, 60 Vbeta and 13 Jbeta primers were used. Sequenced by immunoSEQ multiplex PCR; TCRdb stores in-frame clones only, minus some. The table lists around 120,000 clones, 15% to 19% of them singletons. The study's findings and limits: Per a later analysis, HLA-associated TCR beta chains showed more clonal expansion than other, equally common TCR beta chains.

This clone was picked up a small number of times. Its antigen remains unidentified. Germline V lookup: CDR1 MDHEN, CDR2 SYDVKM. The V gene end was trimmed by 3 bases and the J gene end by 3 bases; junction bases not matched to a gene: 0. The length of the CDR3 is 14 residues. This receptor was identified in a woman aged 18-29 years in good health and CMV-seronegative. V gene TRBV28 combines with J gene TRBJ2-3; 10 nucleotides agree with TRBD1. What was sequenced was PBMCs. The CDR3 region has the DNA TGTGCCAGCAGTTTGGACAGGGGGACAGATACGCAGTATTTT. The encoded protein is CASSLDRGTDTQYF.